The 23 T cell receptor beta chains below were found in one sample sequenced in a study of CD8 T cells in Susac syndrome (dated by TCRdb to the late 2010s). Receptor amplification or capture employed the immunoSEQ multiplex PCR assay. RNA was extracted using the RNeasy kit, and about 0.5 to 1 microgram was reverse transcribed with random hexamers. The public sequencing data were trimmed at Q25 with fastp and processed into clonotypes with MiXCR by TCRdb, which kept only in-frame beta chains. Records with the same CDR3 protein are collapsed into one entry carrying the most frequent genes and DNA. This sample has 190,000 or so distinct CDR3 sequences in its table, and over 90% of those were observed once. Around 0.076% of the sample is in the top ten clones. The source material was CD4+ T cells from PBMCs. The receptors derive from a human donor with multiple sclerosis.

This chain uses TRBV12-3 or TRBV12-4 with TRBJ2-1; no clear D. The CDR3 spans 12 residues. V shed 3 bases and J shed 8 bases, with 8 bases lying between them. The CDR3 spells CASSFIIDEQFF. CDR3 nucleotides: TGTGCCAGCAGTTTCATTATCGATGAGCAGTTCTTC.

The chain recombines TRBV9 with TRBJ2-2, with 7 bases that match TRBD2. Germline values: CDR1 SGDLS, CDR2 YYNGEE. The J segment lost 6 bases and the V segment lost 0 bases, leaving 14 bases of the junction unmatched. CDR3 length equals 18 residues. This CDR3 is CASSVAPSSTGGAGELFF. For the CDR3, the DNA is TGTGCCAGCAGCGTAGCTCCATCCTCCACTGGGGGGGCCGGGGAGCTGTTTTTT.

CDR3 DNA sequence: TGTGCCAGCAGCGGGGACAGGGTGAACACTGAAGCTTTCTTT. Translated: CASSGDRVNTEAFF. J is TRBJ1-1 and V is TRBV9; 9 nucleotides align to TRBD1. This CDR3 is 14 amino acids long. The V and J ends lost 3 bases and 0 bases, in that order; junction bases with no gene match: 0. CDR1 is SGDLS, CDR2 YYNGEE, per germline.

V and J are TRBV5-6 and TRBJ2-5; TRBD1 matches 9 bases. The junction had 5 bases not matched to a gene; V was cut back by 1 base and J by 4 bases. The length of the CDR3 is 15 residues. The germline V gene has CDR1 SGHDT and CDR2 YYEEEE. CDR3 sequence (DNA): TGTGCCAGCAGCTTGCTGGACAGGGGTGGAGAGACCCAGTACTTC. It codes for CASSLLDRGGETQYF. The entire variable domain, with the rest obtained from reference TRBV5-6 and TRBJ2-5, is as follows: DAGVTQSPTHLIKTRGQQVTLRCSPKSGHDTVSWYQQALGQGPQFIFQYYEEEERQRGNFPDRFSGHQFPNYSSELNVNALLLGDSALYLCASSLLDRGGETQYFGPGTRLLVL.

The rearrangement joins TRBV30 to TRBJ2-7, with D tentatively TRBD1 (7 bases). Per the germline V gene, CDR1 is GTSNPN and CDR2 is SVGIG (reference sequence). The V end was cut by 0 bases, the J end by 4 bases, with 16 bases between. The CDR3 contains 15 residues. CDR3 sequence (DNA): TGTGCCTGGAGTGTACGGGGCCAGGGGGGATACGAGCAGTACTTC. Protein product: CAWSVRGQGGYEQYF.

The chain has TRBV9 and TRBJ2-7; D may be TRBD2 (5 bases). This CDR3 has 17 amino acids. V was pared by 0 bases and J by 2 bases, with 18 bases between. Germline V gene sequence: CDR1 SGDLS, CDR2 YYNGEE. CDR3 amino acids: CASSVDGSQRPTYEQYV. As DNA, the CDR3 is TGTGCCAGCAGCGTAGATGGTTCTCAGCGGCCTACCTACGAGCAGTACGTC.

This chain joins TRBV10-3 and TRBJ2-7, with D possibly being TRBD1 or TRBD2 (5 bases each). V was pared by 0 bases and J by 0 bases, with 9 bases between. Germline assignment: CDR1 ENHRY and CDR2 SYGVKD. This CDR3 is 15 amino acids long. This CDR3 reads CAISESRGDSYEQYF. In DNA, the CDR3 is TGTGCCATCAGTGAGTCTCGAGGGGACTCCTACGAGCAGTACTTC.

The chain carries TRBV20-1 and TRBJ1-2; 10 bases map to TRBD1. The J segment lost 1 base and the V segment lost 5 bases, leaving 4 bases of the junction unmatched. CDR3 length: 14 residues. Germline CDR1 and CDR2: DFQATT and SNEGSKA (reference sequence). The CDR3 loop is CSAFDRGHNYGYTF. The DNA for the CDR3 is TGCAGTGCTTTCGACAGGGGGCATAACTATGGCTACACCTTC.

The V and J genes are TRBV20-1 and TRBJ2-1; 7 bases line up with TRBD1. This CDR3 has 14 residues. Germline assignment: CDR1 DFQATT and CDR2 SNEGSKA (reference sequence). Trimming removed 5 bases from V and 3 bases from J; junction bases left unmatched: 7. CDR3 sequence: CSASQGIFYNEQFF. The CDR3, as DNA: TGCAGTGCTTCACAGGGGATTTTCTACAATGAGCAGTTCTTC.

The CDR3 reads CARRGAMNTEAFF. The CDR3 coding sequence is TGCGCCAGGAGGGGTGCTATGAACACTGAAGCTTTCTTT. V usage is TRBV5-1 and J usage is TRBJ1-1; maybe TRBD1 (5 bases). Germline V gene sequence: CDR1 SGHRS, CDR2 YFSETQ. V dropped 8 bases and J dropped 0 bases, with 11 bases sitting between them. The CDR3 has 13 residues.

V gene TRBV29-1 combines with J gene TRBJ1-1; tentative D call: TRBD1 (5 bases). Germline V gene sequence: CDR1 SQVTM, CDR2 ANQGSEA. This CDR3 spans 14 amino acids. Trimming left V 6 bases short and J 6 bases short, with 20 bases between. CDR3 region: CSVLLIGRDAEAFF. The CDR3, as DNA: TGCAGCGTCCTCCTCATTGGTAGGGACGCTGAAGCTTTCTTT.

This clonotype was seen only once. CDR3 DNA: TGTGCCAGCAGCTTGTTTAGACAGGGTGAAGCTTTCTTT. This translates into CASSLFRQGEAFF. This rearrangement joins TRBV5-6 to TRBJ1-1; 7 nucleotides align to TRBD1. The CDR3 has 13 amino acids. Germline V gene sequence: CDR1 SGHDT, CDR2 YYEEEE. The J segment lost 7 bases and the V segment lost 1 base, leaving 4 bases of the junction unmatched.

The chain has TRBV25-1 and TRBJ2-2; 9 bases align to TRBD2. The germline V gene encodes CDR1 MGHDK and CDR2 SYGVNS. After removal of 9 bases from V and 6 bases from J, the junction contained 8 bases not matched to a gene. CDR3 length equals 14 residues. CDR3 residues: CARPRGGGPGELFF. In DNA form, the CDR3 reads TGTGCCAGACCGCGGGGGGGCGGTCCCGGGGAGCTGTTTTTT.

The V and J genes are TRBV9 and TRBJ1-1, with D perhaps TRBD1 (5 bases). Per germline, CDR1 SGDLS and CDR2 YYNGEE. This CDR3 region has 14 residues. V lost 4 bases to trimming and J lost 7 bases, with 17 bases between them. As DNA, the CDR3 is TGTGCCAGCAGCCTTTGGGGAGGGGCAAATGAAGCTTTCTTT. This sequence encodes CASSLWGGANEAFF.

The chain couples TRBV5-1 to TRBJ2-3, with 7 bases that match TRBD1. The CDR3 has 14 amino acids. Germline-derived CDR1 and CDR2 are SGHRS and YFSETQ. V was pared by 4 bases and J by 5 bases, with 7 bases of the junction left unmatched. The CDR3 loop reads CASSSGQAGDTQYF. The CDR3 DNA reads as TGCGCCAGCAGCAGCGGACAGGCGGGAGATACGCAGTATTTT. The entire variable domain, with the rest obtained from reference TRBV5-1 and TRBJ2-3, is as follows: KAGVTQTPRYLIKTRGQQVTLSCSPISGHRSVSWYQQTPGQGLQFLFEYFSETQRNKGNFPGRFSGRQFSNSRSEMNVSTLELGDSALYLCASSSGQAGDTQYFGPGTRLTVL.

The V gene is TRBV6-5, the J gene TRBJ1-5, with D unclear. V dropped 2 bases and J dropped 0 bases, with 17 bases sitting between them. The CDR3 sequence is 18 residues long. In germline, CDR1 is MNHEY, CDR2 SVGAGI. This CDR3 reads CASSYVVGREASNQPQHF. Written as DNA, the CDR3 is TGTGCCAGCAGTTACGTCGTAGGGAGGGAGGCTAGCAATCAGCCCCAGCATTTT.

V gene TRBV7-8 combines with J gene TRBJ2-2; 11 bases map to TRBD2. The V segment lost 5 bases and the J segment 4 bases; nucleotides outside the gene matches: 6. Germline V gene data show CDR1 as SGHVS and CDR2 as FQNEAQ. The length of the CDR3 is 16 residues. The CDR3 DNA sequence: TGTGCCAGCAGCCCGACTAGCGGGGAGGGCACCGGGGAGCTGTTTTTT. Translated, it gives CASSPTSGEGTGELFF. Full variable domain (outside the CDR3, taken from reference TRBV7-8 and TRBJ2-2): GAGVSQSPRYKVAKRGQDVALRCDPISGHVSLFWYQQALGQGPEFLTYFQNEAQLDKSGLPSDRFFAERPEGSVSTLKIQRTQQEDSAVYLCASSPTSGEGTGELFFGEGSRLTVL.

Turning to this clonotype: At one of its ends the junction is not consistent with the germline gene, which may arise from a read error. This rearrangement joins TRBV7-9 to TRBJ2-1; 11 bases match TRBD2. The CDR3 runs to 15 residues. Germline V gene lookup returns CDR1 SEHNR and CDR2 FQNEAQ (reference sequence). In DNA form, the CDR3 reads TGTGCCAGCAGCATAGCGGGGGGGCCCCACAATGAGCAGTTCTTC. This encodes CASSIAGGPHNEQFF.

The chain is built from TRBV6-1 and TRBJ1-5; perhaps TRBD1 as D (5 bases). Germline loops: CDR1 MNHNS, CDR2 SASEGT. The germline V and J ends were trimmed by 3 bases and 4 bases, with 16 bases remaining between them. The CDR3 covers 16 residues. CDR3 DNA sequence: TGTGCCAGCAGTGACCACCGGGGACGGCATAATCAGCCCCAGCATTTT. Its translation: CASSDHRGRHNQPQHF.

The chain recombines TRBV19 with TRBJ2-2; a weak D match, TRBD2 (6 bases). Germline-derived CDR1 and CDR2 are LNHDA and SQIVND (reference sequence). V was cut by 7 bases and J by 6 bases, with 12 bases left in between. CDR3 length: 13 residues. The CDR3 loop reads CASTGGWPGELFF. The DNA for the CDR3 is TGTGCCAGTACTGGGGGGTGGCCCGGGGAGCTGTTTTTT.

The chain has TRBV12-3 or TRBV12-4 and TRBJ1-3, with D possibly TRBD1 on 5 matching bases. Trimming took 6 bases from V and 0 from J, leaving 15 bases between them. The CDR3 is made up of 16 amino acids. The CDR3 nucleotides read TGTGCCAGCAGCTTCCGGGGGGACGTCTCTGGAAACACCATATATTTT. This gives the protein CASSFRGDVSGNTIYF.

CDR3 sequence (DNA): TGTGCCAGCTCACGCCTAGACAGGGCTGAAGCTTTCTTT. The encoded protein is CASSRLDRAEAFF. V usage is TRBV18 and J usage is TRBJ1-1; 7 bases fit TRBD1. This CDR3 is 13 amino acids long. V lost 4 bases and J lost 6; bases outside the gene matches: 5. Germline lookup yields CDR1 KGHSH and CDR2 LQKENI.

The gene calls are TRBV25-1 and TRBJ2-7; D unclear. Germline assignment: CDR1 MGHDK and CDR2 SYGVNS. The V end was cut by 6 bases, the J end by 4 bases, with 13 bases between. The CDR3 runs 13 residues. The CDR3: CASRIPTKYEQYF. DNA for the CDR3: TGTGCCAGCAGAATACCTACCAAGTACGAGCAGTACTTC.